The subject of this entry is one T cell receptor (beta chain). V was pared by 7 bases and J by 3 bases, with 9 bases between. Looked up from germline, CDR1 is SQVTM and CDR2 is ANQGSEA. CDR3 length equals 11 residues. This record comes from a study of blood T cell repertoires in COVID-19. Assay: immunoSEQ multiplex PCR; the TCRdb copy retains only in-frame clones and omits some. The sample records 310,000 or so clones, 80% to 90% being singletons. The material sequenced was peripheral blood. The rearrangement links TRBV29-1 to TRBJ1-2, with D possibly matching TRBD1 (5 bases). This clonotype was sampled from a man aged 50 or older with active or convalescent COVID-19. The CDR3 nucleotides read TGCAGCGCTGGACAAGACTATGGCTACACCTTC. This gives the protein CSAGQDYGYTF.